Each of the 12 T cell receptor beta chains below was sequenced from the same sample in a study of blood T cell repertoires in COVID-19. Clones were sequenced by immunoSEQ multiplex PCR, and TCRdb holds only the in-frame ones, with some missing. The data show over 100,000 clones, with roughly 91% seen just once and roughly 5.3% held by the top ten. The specimen was peripheral blood. The receptor source for this set is a human donor in a cohort sampled during active COVID-19.

The V call is TRBV11-1, the J call TRBJ2-1, with 8 bases that match TRBD1. The CDR3 covers 15 residues. Trimming at V came to 4 bases and at J to 5 bases, leaving 7 bases not matched to a gene. Germline V lookup: CDR1 SGHAT, CDR2 FQDESV (reference sequence). The CDR3 nucleotides are TGTGCCAGCAGCTCCGGGACAGGATACGACAATGAGCAGTTCTTC. Translation: CASSSGTGYDNEQFF.

The gene calls are TRBV14 and TRBJ2-7, with 10 bases that match TRBD2. V dropped 1 base and J dropped 6; count of bases not matched to a gene: 6. The CDR3 totals 15 residues. Germline loops: CDR1 SGHDN, CDR2 FVKESK. The CDR3 spells CASSQVSASGGEQYF. In nucleotides, the CDR3 is TGTGCCAGCAGCCAAGTTTCGGCTAGCGGGGGCGAGCAGTACTTC.

V gene TRBV6-6 combines with J gene TRBJ2-5; TRBD1 matches 7 bases. Trimming at V came to 6 bases and at J to 4 bases, leaving 8 bases not matched to a gene. This CDR3 is 14 amino acids long. CDR1 and CDR2 (germline): MNHNY, SVGAGI (reference sequence). CDR3 residues: CASRQGLSPETQYF. The CDR3, as DNA: TGTGCCAGCAGACAGGGGCTTTCCCCAGAGACCCAGTACTTC.

The genes are TRBV19 and TRBJ2-1; TRBD2 aligns across 8 bases. Germline loops: CDR1 LNHDA, CDR2 SQIVND (reference sequence). V lost 4 bases, J lost 6 bases, and 8 bases stayed unmatched. This CDR3 has 15 amino acids. The CDR3 DNA is TGTGCCAGTAGTACCGGGGGGGGTATGGGCAATGAGCAGTTCTTC. Amino acid sequence: CASSTGGGMGNEQFF.

This chain links TRBV4-2 with TRBJ2-4; TRBD2 matches at 7 bases. The germline gives CDR1 LGHNA, CDR2 YNFKEQ. CDR3 length: 14 amino acids. V lost 1 base and J lost 4; bases outside the gene matches: 1. CDR3 in amino acids: CASSQASGKNIQYF. The CDR3 nucleotides read TGTGCCAGCAGCCAAGCTAGCGGTAAAAACATTCAGTACTTC.

This chain links TRBV29-1 with TRBJ2-1, with a weak D call TRBD1 (6 bases). The CDR3 is 16 residues long. Trimming cost V 5 bases and J 6 bases, with 23 bases left between them. The germline V gene has CDR1 SQVTM and CDR2 ANQGSEA. The CDR3 bases are TGCAGCGTTATAGGACAGACAAAGGTTGTAGGCAATGAGCAGTTCTTC. Translation gives CSVIGQTKVVGNEQFF.

This chain connects TRBV4-3 to TRBJ2-7, with TRBD1 as a possible D gene (6 bases). V was pared by 3 bases and J by 2 bases, with 11 bases between. Per germline, CDR1 LGHNA and CDR2 YSLEER. The CDR3 loop spans 14 amino acids. The CDR3 region has the DNA TGCGCCAGCAGCCAGGAAACAGGGACCTACGAGCAGTACTTC. Its protein is CASSQETGTYEQYF.

The V gene is TRBV25-1, the J gene TRBJ2-7; D not certain. The germline V gene has CDR1 MGHDK and CDR2 SYGVNS. CDR3 size: 13 residues. Deletions cut 3 bases from V and 0 bases from J, with 6 bases between. The CDR3, as DNA: TGTGCCAGCAGTGACCCCAACTCCTACGAGCAGTACTTC. It encodes CASSDPNSYEQYF.

The rearrangement uses TRBV11-3 and TRBJ2-1, with TRBD1 as a possible D gene (5 bases). CDR1 is SGHNT, CDR2 YENEEA, per germline. The CDR3 contains 16 residues. The ends were cut back, 2 bases at V and 0 bases at J, with 11 bases in the middle. CDR3 in DNA: TGTGCCAGCAGCTTACGACAGCCTAGCTCCTACAATGAGCAGTTCTTC. It codes for CASSLRQPSSYNEQFF.

The chain uses TRBV3-1 (or the pseudogene TRBV3-2) and TRBJ1-1; D remains ambiguous. Deletions cut 5 bases from V and 7 bases from J, with 11 bases between. Looked up from germline, CDR1 is LGHDT and CDR2 is YNNKEL (reference sequence). This CDR3 is 12 amino acids long. The CDR3 spells CASSLLGNEAFF. Written as DNA, the CDR3 is TGTGCCAGCAGCTTACTAGGGAATGAAGCTTTCTTT.

The genes are TRBV7-2 and TRBJ2-5; no definite D call. Germline CDR1 SGHTA, CDR2 FQGNSA. Trimming took off 8 bases at V and 7 bases at J, with 20 bases between the two ends. The length of the CDR3 is 14 residues. The CDR3 sequence is CASRAGPVEGTQYF. The CDR3 region has the DNA TGTGCCAGCCGTGCTGGGCCGGTCGAAGGGACCCAGTACTTC.

The chain uses TRBV30 and TRBJ2-4; 8 nucleotides line up with TRBD2. Unmatched junction bases numbered 8, after V lost 2 bases and J lost 8 bases. Germline loops: CDR1 GTSNPN, CDR2 SVGIG (reference sequence). The CDR3 runs 14 residues. Here the CDR3 reads CAWSPRGGRYIQYF. CDR3 coding DNA: TGTGCCTGGAGTCCCCGCGGGGGGCGATACATTCAGTACTTC.